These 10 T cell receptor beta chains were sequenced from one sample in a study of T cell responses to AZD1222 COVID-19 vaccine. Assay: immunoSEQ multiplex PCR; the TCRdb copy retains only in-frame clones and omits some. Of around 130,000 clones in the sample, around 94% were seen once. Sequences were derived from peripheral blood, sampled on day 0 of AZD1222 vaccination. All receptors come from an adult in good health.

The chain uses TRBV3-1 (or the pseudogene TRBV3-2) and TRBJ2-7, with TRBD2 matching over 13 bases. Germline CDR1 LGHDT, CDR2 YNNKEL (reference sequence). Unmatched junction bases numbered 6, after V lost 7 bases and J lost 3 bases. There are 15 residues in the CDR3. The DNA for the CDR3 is TGTGCCAGCACCCGGACTAGCGGGAGTAACTACGAGCAGTACTTC. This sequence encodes CASTRTSGSNYEQYF.

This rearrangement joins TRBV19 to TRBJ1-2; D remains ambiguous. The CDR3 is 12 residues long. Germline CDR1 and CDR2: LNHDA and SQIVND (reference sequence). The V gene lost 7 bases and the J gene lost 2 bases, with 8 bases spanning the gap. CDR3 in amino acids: CASKRENYGYTF. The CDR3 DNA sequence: TGTGCCAGTAAACGGGAAAACTATGGCTACACCTTC.

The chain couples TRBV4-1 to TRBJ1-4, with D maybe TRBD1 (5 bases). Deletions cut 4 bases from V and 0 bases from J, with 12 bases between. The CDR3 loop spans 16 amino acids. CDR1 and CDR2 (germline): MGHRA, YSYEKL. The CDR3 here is CASSPGHLATNEKLFF. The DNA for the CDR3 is TGCGCCAGCAGCCCCGGACACCTTGCAACTAATGAAAAACTGTTTTTT.

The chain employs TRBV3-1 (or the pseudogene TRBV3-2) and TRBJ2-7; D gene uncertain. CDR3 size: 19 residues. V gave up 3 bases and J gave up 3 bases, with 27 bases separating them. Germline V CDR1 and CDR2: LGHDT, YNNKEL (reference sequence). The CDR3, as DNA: TGTGCCAGCAGCCACCCAAGAACCTATACACTAAAGCCCTTCTACGAGCAGTACTTC. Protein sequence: CASSHPRTYTLKPFYEQYF.

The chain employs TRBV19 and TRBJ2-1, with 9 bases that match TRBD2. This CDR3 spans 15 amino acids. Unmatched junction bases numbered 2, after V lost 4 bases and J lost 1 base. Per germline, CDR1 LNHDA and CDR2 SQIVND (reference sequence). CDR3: CASSSTSGSYNEQFF. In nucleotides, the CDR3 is TGTGCCAGTAGTAGCACTAGCGGGTCCTACAATGAGCAGTTCTTC.

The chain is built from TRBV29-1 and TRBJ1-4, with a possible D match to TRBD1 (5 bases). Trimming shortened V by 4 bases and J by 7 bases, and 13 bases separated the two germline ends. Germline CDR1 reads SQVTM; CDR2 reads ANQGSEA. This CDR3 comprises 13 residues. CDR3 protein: CSVVGGLSEKLFF. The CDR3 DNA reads TGCAGCGTTGTCGGGGGTTTGAGTGAAAAACTGTTTTTT.

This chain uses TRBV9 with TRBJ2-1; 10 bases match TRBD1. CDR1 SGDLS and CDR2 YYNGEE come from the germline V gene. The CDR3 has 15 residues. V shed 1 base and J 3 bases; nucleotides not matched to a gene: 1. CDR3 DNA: TGTGCCAGCAGCGTAAGGGACAGGGGCTACAATGAGCAGTTCTTC. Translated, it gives CASSVRDRGYNEQFF.

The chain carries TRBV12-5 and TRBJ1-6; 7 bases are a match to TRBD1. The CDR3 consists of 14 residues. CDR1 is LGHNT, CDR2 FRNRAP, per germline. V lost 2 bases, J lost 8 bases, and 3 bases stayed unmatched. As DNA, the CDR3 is TGTGCTAGTGGTTTGCTCGGGACAGATTCACCCCTCCACTTT. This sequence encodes CASGLLGTDSPLHF.

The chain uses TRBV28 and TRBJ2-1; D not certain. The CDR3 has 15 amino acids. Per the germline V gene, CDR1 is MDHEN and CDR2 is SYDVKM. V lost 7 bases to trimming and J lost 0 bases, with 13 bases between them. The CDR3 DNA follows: TGTGCCAGCAACTACGGCTTGAGCTCCTACAATGAGCAGTTCTTC. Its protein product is CASNYGLSSYNEQFF. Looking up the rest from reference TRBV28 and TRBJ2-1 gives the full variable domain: DVKVTQSSRYLVKRTGEKVFLECVQDMDHENMFWYRQDPGLGLRLIYFSYDVKMKEKGDIPEGYSVSREKKERFSLILESASTNQTSMYLCASNYGLSSYNEQFFGPGTRLTVL.

CDR3 protein: CAIVIQGSSYEQYF. The CDR3 coding sequence is TGCGCCATCGTTATACAGGGAAGCTCCTACGAGCAGTACTTC. This chain links TRBV10-1 with TRBJ2-7; the D gene is possibly TRBD1 (6 bases). Between the trimmed V and J ends, which lost 10 bases and 0 bases, there was a span of 16 bases. Germline CDR1 and CDR2: WNHNN and SYGVQD (reference sequence). The CDR3 consists of 14 residues.